The clone carrying this TCR beta chain was observed a few times. Its antigen is as yet unknown. TCRdb recomputed clones from the PCR reads via MiXCR. The sample consists of some 40,000 clones, less than 15% of them appearing once. This sample is part of a study of metastatic and nonmetastatic thyroid tumors. Study conclusions and caveats: Across blood and tumor, TCR beta diversity in malignant thyroid tumors was reportedly significantly higher than in benign nodules.

Thyroid surgery had not been preceded by any treatment in any patient. Germline CDR1 reads SGDLS; CDR2 reads YYNGEE. Trimming removed 0 bases from V and 5 bases from J; junction bases left unmatched: 11. The CDR3 is 18 residues long. This rearrangement joins TRBV9 to TRBJ2-5; 12 positions agree with TRBD2. Sequenced sample: blood. The TCR comes from a female donor with papillary thyroid cancer or a benign thyroid nodule (not recorded which). Some clones in this sample may be carry-over from other donors' samples. CDR3 sequence (DNA): TGTGCCAGCAGCGTAGGAGGGCTAGCGGGAGGGCCGTGGGAGACCCAGTACTTC. This sequence encodes CASSVGGLAGGPWETQYF.